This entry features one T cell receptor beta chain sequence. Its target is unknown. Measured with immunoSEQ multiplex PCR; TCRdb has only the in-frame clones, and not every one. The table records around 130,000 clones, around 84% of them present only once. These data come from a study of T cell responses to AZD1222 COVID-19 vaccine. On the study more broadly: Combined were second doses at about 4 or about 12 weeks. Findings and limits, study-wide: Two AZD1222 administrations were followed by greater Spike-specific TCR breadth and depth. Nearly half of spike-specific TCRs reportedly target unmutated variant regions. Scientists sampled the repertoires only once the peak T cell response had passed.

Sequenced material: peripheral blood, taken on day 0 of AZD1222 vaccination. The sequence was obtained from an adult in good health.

The CDR3 protein is CASSPINSGVQETQYF. The CDR3 DNA follows: TGTGCCAGCAGCCCCATAAATAGTGGGGTCCAAGAGACCCAGTACTTC. This chain connects TRBV3-1 (or the pseudogene TRBV3-2) to TRBJ2-5, with unresolved D. The CDR3 contains 16 residues. V lost 4 bases to trimming and J lost 1 base, with 16 bases between them. Per the germline V gene, CDR1 is LGHDT and CDR2 is YNNKEL (reference sequence).